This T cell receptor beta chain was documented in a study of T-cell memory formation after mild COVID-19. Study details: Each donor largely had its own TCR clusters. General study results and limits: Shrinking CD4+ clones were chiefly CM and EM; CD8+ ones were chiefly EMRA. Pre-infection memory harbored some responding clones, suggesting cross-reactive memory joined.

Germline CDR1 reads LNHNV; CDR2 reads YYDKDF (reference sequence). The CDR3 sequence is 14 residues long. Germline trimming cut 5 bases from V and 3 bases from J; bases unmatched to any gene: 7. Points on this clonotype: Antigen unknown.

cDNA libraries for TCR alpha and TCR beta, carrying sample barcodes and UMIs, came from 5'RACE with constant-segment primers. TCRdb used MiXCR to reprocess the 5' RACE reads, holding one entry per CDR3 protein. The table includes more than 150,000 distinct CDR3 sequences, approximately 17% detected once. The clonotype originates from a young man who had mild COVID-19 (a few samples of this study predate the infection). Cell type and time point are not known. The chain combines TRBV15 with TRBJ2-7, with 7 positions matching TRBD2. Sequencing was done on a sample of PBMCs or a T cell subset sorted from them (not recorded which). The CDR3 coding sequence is TGTGCCACCAGCGGTGGCGGGGGTCGCTACGAGCAGTACTTC. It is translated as CATSGGGGRYEQYF.